The 14 T cell receptor beta chains below all came from one sample that was sequenced in a study of neoadjuvant anti-PD-1 for oral cavity cancer. Data came from immunoSEQ multiplex PCR; TCRdb stores just in-frame clones and leaves some out. Seen here are 12,000 to 15,000 clones, roughly 74% observed once, and the top ten hold 2.5% to 3.5%. The specimen comprised PBMCs, sampled before nivolumab (anti-PD-1) treatment. The receptor set was obtained from a person between 35 and 79 years old with oral cavity squamous cell carcinoma.

The sample holds a few counts of this clone. The rearrangement links TRBV28 to TRBJ1-4; D possibly corresponds to TRBD1 (5 bases). There are 16 residues in the CDR3. Between the trimmed V and J ends, which lost 5 bases and 0 bases, there was a span of 13 bases. The germline V gene encodes CDR1 MDHEN and CDR2 SYDVKM. In DNA, the CDR3 is TGTGCCAGCAGTCCCGCGGGGCCTGCAACTAATGAAAAACTGTTTTTT. This encodes CASSPAGPATNEKLFF.

This clone was counted only a few times. V is TRBV9 and J is TRBJ2-2, with 13 bases aligning to TRBD2. Germline CDR1 is SGDLS and CDR2 is YYNGEE. After removal of 4 bases from V and 5 bases from J, the junction contained 11 bases not matched to a gene. This CDR3 region has 18 residues. CDR3 protein: CASSPQKGLAGQTGELFF. The CDR3 nucleotides are TGTGCCAGCAGCCCCCAGAAGGGACTAGCGGGACAAACCGGGGAGCTGTTTTTT.

The CDR3 DNA follows: TGTGCCAGCAGGCCAGGTCCGGAGGGCTACACCTTC. Amino acid sequence: CASRPGPEGYTF. The chain recombines TRBV2 with TRBJ1-2; D not certain. Trimming took off 6 bases at V and 8 bases at J, with 13 bases between the two ends. Germline CDR1 SNHLY, CDR2 FYNNEI. CDR3 length: 12 amino acids.

The chain joins TRBV6-4 to TRBJ1-2; 10 positions agree with TRBD1. Germline V gene lookup returns CDR1 MRHNA and CDR2 SNTAGT. V shed 4 bases, J shed 6 bases, and the junction held 5 bases outside the gene matches. There are 14 residues in the CDR3. The CDR3: CASSVSGTGDGYTF. The CDR3 region has the DNA TGTGCCAGCAGTGTCTCCGGGACAGGGGATGGCTACACCTTC.

V usage is TRBV7-9 and J usage is TRBJ2-3; 13 nucleotides agree with TRBD2. The CDR3 length is 16 residues. V lost 5 bases to trimming and J lost 2 bases; unmatched junction nucleotides: 4. Germline V gene sequence: CDR1 SEHNR, CDR2 FQNEAQ (reference sequence). CDR3: CASSPGTSGNTDTQYF. The CDR3 nucleotides are TGTGCCAGCAGCCCGGGGACTAGCGGGAACACAGATACGCAGTATTTT.

The rearrangement uses TRBV9 and TRBJ1-4; no clear D. Germline loops: CDR1 SGDLS, CDR2 YYNGEE. V lost 3 bases and J 7 bases, leaving 10 bases between the germline ends. The CDR3 covers 13 residues. This chain's CDR3 is CASSGGGSEKLFF. DNA for the CDR3: TGTGCCAGCAGCGGGGGAGGGAGTGAAAAACTGTTTTTT.

This clone was seen a single time. This chain uses TRBV19 with TRBJ1-6; D may be TRBD1 (5 bases). The CDR3 extends over 14 amino acids. V was pared by 3 bases and J by 10 bases, with 13 bases between. Germline values: CDR1 LNHDA, CDR2 SQIVND (reference sequence). CDR3 sequence (DNA): TGTGCCAGTAGTATCGGGGGGAGGGGATCACCCCTCCACTTT. Translated: CASSIGGRGSPLHF.

V is TRBV7-5 and J is TRBJ1-3. TRBV7-5 represents a pseudogene. CDR3 length equals 16 residues. As DNA, the CDR3 is TGTGTCAGAAGCTTAGGCGGACCGAGATCTGGAAACACCATATATTTT. Its translation is CVRSLGGPRSGNTIYF.

This clone occurred a few times. This CDR3 is CASSLGTVSGANVLTF. The CDR3 DNA sequence: TGCGCCAGCAGCTTAGGGACAGTCTCTGGGGCCAACGTCCTGACTTTC. This rearrangement joins TRBV5-1 to TRBJ2-6; 7 bases match TRBD1. The CDR3 loop spans 16 amino acids. V gave up 2 bases and J gave up 0 bases; unmatched junction bases: 2. Germline V gene lookup returns CDR1 SGHRS and CDR2 YFSETQ.

V usage is TRBV14 and J usage is TRBJ1-1, with unresolved D. Trimming shortened V by 0 bases and J by 0 bases, and 11 bases separated the two germline ends. The CDR3 has 16 amino acids. CDR1 and CDR2 from the germline V gene are SGHDN and FVKESK. The CDR3 reads CASSQDLGVVNTEAFF. The CDR3 region has the DNA TGTGCCAGCAGCCAAGATCTAGGAGTGGTGAACACTGAAGCTTTCTTT.

The genes are TRBV12-2 and TRBJ2-1; the table calls TRBD1, which could not be checked here. TRBV12-2 is a pseudogene segment. CDR3 length: 15 residues. This CDR3 reads CASRLHGQGENEQFF. In DNA, the CDR3 is TGTGCAAGTCGCTTACACGGACAGGGGGAAAATGAGCAGTTCTTC.

This chain uses TRBV25-1 with TRBJ2-2; the D is unclear. V was clipped by 1 base and J by 1 base, with 4 bases between them. The V gene's germline CDR1 is MGHDK and CDR2 SYGVNS. The CDR3 is made up of 14 amino acids. The CDR3 DNA sequence: TGTGCCAGCAGTGAATTGGGGAACACCGGGGAGCTGTTTTTT. Protein: CASSELGNTGELFF.

CDR3 residues: CASSYTSGGARETQYF. The DNA of the CDR3 is TGTGCCAGCAGTTACACTAGCGGGGGGGCCCGGGAGACCCAGTACTTC. The rearrangement uses TRBV6-5 and TRBJ2-5; 13 positions agree with TRBD2. Germline lookup yields CDR1 MNHEY and CDR2 SVGAGI. CDR3 length: 16 amino acids. V lost 2 bases, J lost 5 bases, and 5 bases stayed unmatched.

The chain couples TRBV7-8 to TRBJ2-5; tentatively, D is TRBD2 (6 bases). V was pared by 4 bases and J by 9 bases, with 18 bases between. Germline lookup yields CDR1 SGHVS and CDR2 FQNEAQ. This CDR3 contains 14 residues. The CDR3 protein is CASSSGSTGGAQYF. The CDR3 bases are TGTGCCAGCAGCTCCGGGAGTACTGGTGGGGCCCAGTACTTC.